This T cell receptor beta chain was documented in a study of shared clonotypes between healthy human individuals. Naive CD8 cells lacked CD45RO and underwent positive selection for CCR7, leaving out terminally differentiated effector memory CD45RA+ cells. Using immunoSEQ multiplex PCR, the repertoire was profiled, and TCRdb retains in-frame clones only, with some absent. This sample has under 2,000,000 clones; about 94% occur once, and the top ten carry 1% to 1.5%. The V gene's germline CDR1 is SGHRS and CDR2 YFSETQ. This CDR3 spans 15 amino acids. With V trimmed by 5 bases and J by 5 bases, 8 bases remained unmatched.

This receptor was taken from a man aged 18 to 29 in good health. The chain is built from TRBV5-1 and TRBJ2-5, with 11 bases lining up with TRBD2. Sequenced sample: naive CD8+ T cells sorted from blood. CDR3 loop: CASSRLAGGGETQYF. The CDR3 DNA is TGCGCCAGCAGTCGTCTAGCGGGAGGAGGGGAGACCCAGTACTTC. Variable domain in full (rest from reference TRBV5-1 and TRBJ2-5): KAGVTQTPRYLIKTRGQQVTLSCSPISGHRSVSWYQQTPGQGLQFLFEYFSETQRNKGNFPGRFSGRQFSNSRSEMNVSTLELGDSALYLCASSRLAGGGETQYFGPGTRLLVL.